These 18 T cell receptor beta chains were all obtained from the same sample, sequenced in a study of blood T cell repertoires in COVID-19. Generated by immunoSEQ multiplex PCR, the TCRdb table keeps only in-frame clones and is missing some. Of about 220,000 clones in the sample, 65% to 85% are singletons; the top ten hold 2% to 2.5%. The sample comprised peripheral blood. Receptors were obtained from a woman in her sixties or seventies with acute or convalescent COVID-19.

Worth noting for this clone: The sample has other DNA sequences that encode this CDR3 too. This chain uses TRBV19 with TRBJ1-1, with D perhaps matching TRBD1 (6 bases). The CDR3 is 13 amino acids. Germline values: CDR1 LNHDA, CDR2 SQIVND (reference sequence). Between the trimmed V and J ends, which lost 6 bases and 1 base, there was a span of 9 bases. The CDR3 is CASSLTGNTEAFF. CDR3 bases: TGTGCCAGTAGCCTGACAGGGAACACTGAAGCTTTCTTT.

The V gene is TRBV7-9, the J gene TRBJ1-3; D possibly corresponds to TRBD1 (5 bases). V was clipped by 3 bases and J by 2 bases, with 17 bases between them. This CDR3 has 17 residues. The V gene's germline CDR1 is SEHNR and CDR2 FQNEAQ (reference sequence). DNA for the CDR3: TGTGCCAGCAGCTTGGGGCAGGGATCGTCTCCTGGAAACACCATATATTTT. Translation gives CASSLGQGSSPGNTIYF.

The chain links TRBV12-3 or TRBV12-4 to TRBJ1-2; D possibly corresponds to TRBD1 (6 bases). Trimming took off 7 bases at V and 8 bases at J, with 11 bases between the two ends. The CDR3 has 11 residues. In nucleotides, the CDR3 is TGTGCCAGCAAAGCAGGGGTCGGCTACACCTTC. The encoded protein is CASKAGVGYTF.

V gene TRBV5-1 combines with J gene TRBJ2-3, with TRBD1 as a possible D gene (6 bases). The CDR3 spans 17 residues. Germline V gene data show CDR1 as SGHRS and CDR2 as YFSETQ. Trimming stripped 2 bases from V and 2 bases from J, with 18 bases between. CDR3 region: CASSFRSPDRLTDTQYF. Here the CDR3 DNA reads TGCGCCAGCAGCTTTAGGTCGCCGGACAGACTCACAGATACGCAGTATTTT.

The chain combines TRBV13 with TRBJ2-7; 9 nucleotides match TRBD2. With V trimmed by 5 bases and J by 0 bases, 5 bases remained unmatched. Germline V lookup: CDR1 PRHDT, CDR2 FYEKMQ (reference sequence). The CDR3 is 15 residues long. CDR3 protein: CASSPASGVSYEQYF. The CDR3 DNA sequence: TGTGCCAGCAGCCCCGCTAGCGGGGTCTCCTACGAGCAGTACTTC.

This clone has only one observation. The CDR3 reads CASSLTGTGGRETQYF. For the CDR3, the DNA is TGTGCCAGCAGCTTGACGGGGACAGGGGGTCGGGAGACCCAGTACTTC. The rearrangement uses TRBV5-6 and TRBJ2-5, with 11 bases identical to TRBD1. Germline CDR1 is SGHDT and CDR2 is YYEEEE. With V trimmed by 1 base and J by 5 bases, 7 bases remained unmatched. There are 16 residues in the CDR3.

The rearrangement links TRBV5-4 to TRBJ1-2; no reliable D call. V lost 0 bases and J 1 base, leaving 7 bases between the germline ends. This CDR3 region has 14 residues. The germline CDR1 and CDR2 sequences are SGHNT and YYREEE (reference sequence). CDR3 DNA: TGTGCCAGCAGCTTGGTAGCGAATAACTATGGCTACACCTTC. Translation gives CASSLVANNYGYTF.

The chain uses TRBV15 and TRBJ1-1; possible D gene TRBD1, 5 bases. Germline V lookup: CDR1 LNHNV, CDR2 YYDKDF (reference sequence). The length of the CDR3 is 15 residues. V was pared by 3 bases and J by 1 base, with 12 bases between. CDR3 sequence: CATSRPGGRNTEAFF. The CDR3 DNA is TGTGCCACCAGCAGGCCGGGGGGGAGGAACACTGAAGCTTTCTTT.

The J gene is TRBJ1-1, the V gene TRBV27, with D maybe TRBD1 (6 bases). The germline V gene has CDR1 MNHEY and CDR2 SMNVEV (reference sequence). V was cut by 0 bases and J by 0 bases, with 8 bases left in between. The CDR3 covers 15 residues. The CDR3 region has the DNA TGTGCCAGCAGTTTATCGGCAGGGGTGAACACTGAAGCTTTCTTT. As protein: CASSLSAGVNTEAFF.

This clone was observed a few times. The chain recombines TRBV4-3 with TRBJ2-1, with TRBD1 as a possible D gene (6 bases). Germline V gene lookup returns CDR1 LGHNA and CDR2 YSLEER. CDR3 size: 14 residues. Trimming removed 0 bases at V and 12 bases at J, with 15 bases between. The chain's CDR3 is CASSQEATGYRQFF. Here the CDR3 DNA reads TGCGCCAGCAGCCAAGAGGCAACAGGGTATCGGCAGTTCTTC.

CDR3 loop: CASNSFSDTQYF. As DNA, the CDR3 is TGTGCCAGCAATAGTTTTTCAGATACGCAGTATTTT. The chain links TRBV2 to TRBJ2-3; D not resolved. V lost 7 bases and J lost 4, with 9 bases in between. CDR1 SNHLY and CDR2 FYNNEI come from the germline V gene. This CDR3 comprises 12 residues.

The CDR3 DNA follows: TGTGCCTGGAGTGTTTGGGGGGGCGCTCATACTAATGAAAAACTGTTTTTT. It encodes CAWSVWGGAHTNEKLFF. The chain combines TRBV30 with TRBJ1-4; D might be TRBD1 (6 bases). The CDR3 runs 17 residues. V was clipped by 0 bases and J by 2 bases, with 16 bases between them. CDR1 and CDR2 (germline): GTSNPN, SVGIG (reference sequence).

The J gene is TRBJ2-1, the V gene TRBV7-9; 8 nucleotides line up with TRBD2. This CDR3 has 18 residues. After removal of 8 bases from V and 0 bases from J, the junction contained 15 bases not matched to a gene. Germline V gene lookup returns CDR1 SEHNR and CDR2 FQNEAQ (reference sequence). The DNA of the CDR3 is TGTGCCAGCGCCGGGCTAGCGGGTGAATTAAGCTCCTACAATGAGCAGTTCTTC. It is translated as CASAGLAGELSSYNEQFF.

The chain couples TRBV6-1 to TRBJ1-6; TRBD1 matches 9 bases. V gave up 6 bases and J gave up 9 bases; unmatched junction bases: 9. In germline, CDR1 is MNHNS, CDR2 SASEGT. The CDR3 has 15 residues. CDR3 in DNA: TGTGCCAGCAGCTCGGGACAGGGATCGTTTTCACCCCTCCACTTT. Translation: CASSSGQGSFSPLHF.

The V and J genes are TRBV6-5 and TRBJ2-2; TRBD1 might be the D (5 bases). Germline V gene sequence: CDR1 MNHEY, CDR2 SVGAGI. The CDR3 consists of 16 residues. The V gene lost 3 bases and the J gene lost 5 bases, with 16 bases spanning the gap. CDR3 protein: CASSYSRVISTGELFF. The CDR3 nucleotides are TGTGCCAGCAGTTATTCCAGGGTAATATCAACCGGGGAGCTGTTTTTT.

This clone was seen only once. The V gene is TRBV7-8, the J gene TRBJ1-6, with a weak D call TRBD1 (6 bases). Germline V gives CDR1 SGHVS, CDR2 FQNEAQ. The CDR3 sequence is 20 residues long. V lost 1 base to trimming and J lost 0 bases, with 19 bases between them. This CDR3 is CASSLVSRGGSSSYNSPLHF. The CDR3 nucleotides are TGTGCCAGCAGCTTAGTTAGTCGTGGGGGCTCTAGCTCCTATAATTCACCCCTCCACTTT.

For the CDR3, the DNA is TGCGCCAGCAGCTTGACTAGCCCTTACAATGAGCAGTTCTTC. This codes for CASSLTSPYNEQFF. V usage is TRBV5-1 and J usage is TRBJ2-1; D perhaps matches TRBD2 (6 bases). There are 14 residues in the CDR3. Trimming took off 1 base at V and 4 bases at J, with 9 bases between the two ends. CDR1 SGHRS and CDR2 YFSETQ come from the germline V gene.

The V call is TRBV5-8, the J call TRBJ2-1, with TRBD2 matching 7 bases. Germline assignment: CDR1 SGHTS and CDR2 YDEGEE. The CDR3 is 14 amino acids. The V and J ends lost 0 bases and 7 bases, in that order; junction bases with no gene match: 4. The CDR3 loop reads CASSLGRTRNEQFF. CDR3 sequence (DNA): TGTGCCAGCAGCTTGGGTAGGACTAGGAATGAGCAGTTCTTC.